This TCR beta chain stems from a study of T cells after yellow fever vaccination. Findings and caveats of the study: Abundant bulk-population clonotypes could contaminate the FACS-sorted repertoires. Subsequent booster samples again held most clones from primary vaccination (around 96% CD4, 88% CD8). A small share of clonotypes appeared in both CD4 and CD8 compartments.

One entry per CDR3 protein results from TCRdb running MiXCR on the 5' RACE reads. The table records roughly 260,000 distinct CDR3 sequences, 10% to 15% of them present only once. This clonotype was observed a few times. Its antigen is still unknown. V lost 5 bases and J 2 bases, leaving 16 bases between the germline ends. Per germline, CDR1 SGHNT and CDR2 YENEEA. The CDR3 contains 16 residues. This rearrangement joins TRBV11-3 to TRBJ2-1, with D perhaps TRBD2 (5 bases). This TCR was recovered from a man aged 25 to 40 who received the YFV17D yellow fever vaccine. The sequencing used CD4+ T cells sorted from PBMCs, collected 45 days after the yellow fever booster vaccination. CDR3 region: CASSRSRGAPYNEQFF. In DNA, the CDR3 is TGTGCCAGCAGCCGATCCCGGGGAGCCCCCTACAATGAGCAGTTCTTC.